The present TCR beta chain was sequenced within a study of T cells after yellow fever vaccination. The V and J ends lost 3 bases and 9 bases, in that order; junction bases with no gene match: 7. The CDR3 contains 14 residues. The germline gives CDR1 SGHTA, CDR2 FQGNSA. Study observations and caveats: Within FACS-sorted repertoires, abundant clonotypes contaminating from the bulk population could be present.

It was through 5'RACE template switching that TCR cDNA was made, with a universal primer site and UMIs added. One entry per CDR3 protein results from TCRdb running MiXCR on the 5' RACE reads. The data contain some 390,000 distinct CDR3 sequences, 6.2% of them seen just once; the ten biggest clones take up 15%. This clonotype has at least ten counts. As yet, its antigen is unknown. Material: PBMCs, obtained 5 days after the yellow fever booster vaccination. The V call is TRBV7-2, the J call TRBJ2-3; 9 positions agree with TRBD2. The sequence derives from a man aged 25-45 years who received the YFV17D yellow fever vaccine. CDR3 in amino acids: CASSLGGLAETQYF. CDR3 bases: TGTGCCAGCAGCTTGGGGGGACTAGCTGAGACGCAGTATTTT.